What follows are 10 T cell receptor beta chains derived from one specimen sequenced in a study of T cells in Graves' hyperthyroidism and ophthalmopathy. From RNA transcripts, TCR beta CDR3 regions were amplified. The TCR CDR3 was amplified in a first-round RT-PCR using the HTBI primer set. TCRdb processed the multiplex PCR reads anew with MiXCR; each CDR3 protein has one entry. The sample yields 650,000 to 700,000 distinct CDR3 sequences, approximately 15% seen once. Sample: blood. The receptors were sampled from a middle-aged man with Graves' hyperthyroidism.

To note about this clonotype: This may arise from a read error, as a much more abundant clone is one base away. Because it lacks the conserved phenylalanine or tryptophan at the end, this CDR3 is likely a read error. The V gene is TRBV9, the J gene TRBJ2-1, with D unclear. Looked up from germline, CDR1 is SGDLS and CDR2 is YYNGEE. The CDR3 covers 13 residues. V was pared by 0 bases and J by 9 bases, with 10 bases between. The chain's CDR3 is CASSVEGGSEQFS. In DNA form, the CDR3 reads TGTGCCAGCAGCGTAGAGGGTGGATCTGAGCAGTTCTCC.

This clonotype has ten or more counts. This chain connects TRBV6-1 to TRBJ2-1; D uncertain. The CDR3 has 17 residues. The V gene lost 5 bases and the J gene lost 4 bases, with 21 bases spanning the gap. CDR1 and CDR2 (germline): MNHNS, SASEGT. CDR3 DNA sequence: TGTGCCAGCAGTATTGACTTGGCGCGGAAGAGTTACAATGAGCAGTTCTTC. Protein product: CASSIDLARKSYNEQFF.

The chain uses TRBV7-3 and TRBJ1-1; D possibly corresponds to TRBD1 (5 bases). Per the germline V gene, CDR1 is SGHTA and CDR2 is FQGTGA. The CDR3 consists of 14 residues. Trimming shortened V by 5 bases and J by 2 bases, and 12 bases separated the two germline ends. CDR3 bases: TGTGCCAGCAGCCCAGGTTGGACAAACACTGAAGCTTTCTTT. The encoded protein is CASSPGWTNTEAFF.

The chain has TRBV19 and TRBJ2-2, with TRBD2 matching over 10 bases. CDR3 length: 17 amino acids. V was clipped by 1 base and J by 13 bases; unmatched bases: 15. In germline, CDR1 is LNHDA, CDR2 SQIVND (reference sequence). The CDR3 DNA sequence: TGTGCCAGTAGTATAGGTAGCGGGAGGCCCTTCGACCGTGGGCTGTTTTTT. Translated, it gives CASSIGSGRPFDRGLFF.

The V call is TRBV28, the J call TRBJ2-7; TRBD1 matches at 8 bases. This CDR3 comprises 16 residues. Germline CDR1 is MDHEN and CDR2 is SYDVKM. V lost 4 bases, J lost 4 bases, and 12 bases stayed unmatched. CDR3: CASSSAQGAHYYEQYF. CDR3 in DNA: TGTGCCAGCAGTTCCGCCCAGGGGGCGCATTATTACGAGCAGTACTTC.

The chain employs TRBV15 and TRBJ2-1, with 9 bases aligning to TRBD2. This CDR3 is 15 amino acids long. V was pared by 2 bases and J by 5 bases, with 4 bases of the junction left unmatched. The germline CDR1 and CDR2 sequences are LNHNV and YYDKDF (reference sequence). The CDR3 region is CATSRLAGTNNEQFF. In DNA, the CDR3 is TGTGCCACCAGCAGACTAGCGGGAACTAACAATGAGCAGTTCTTC.

This clonotype was seen ten or more times. The chain recombines TRBV7-2 with TRBJ2-1; TRBD1 is a possible D gene (5 bases). Germline CDR1 reads SGHTA; CDR2 reads FQGNSA. The CDR3 is made up of 15 amino acids. Trimming stripped 5 bases from V and 4 bases from J, with 15 bases between. In DNA form, the CDR3 reads TGTGCCAGCAGCCCCCGCGACAGAACATACAATGAGCAGTTCTTC. Its translation is CASSPRDRTYNEQFF.

This clonotype was observed a handful of times. The V and J genes are TRBV19 and TRBJ2-3, with D perhaps matching TRBD2 (6 bases). The V gene lost 5 bases and the J gene lost 3 bases, with 24 bases spanning the gap. Germline V gene data show CDR1 as LNHDA and CDR2 as SQIVND (reference sequence). This CDR3 region has 18 residues. The DNA for the CDR3 is TGTGCCAGTAGTGTCCGGCCCCGGGACTGGGGTACGACAGATACGCAGTATTTT. Protein product: CASSVRPRDWGTTDTQYF.

The chain recombines TRBV6-2 or TRBV6-3 with TRBJ1-5; TRBD1 matches 12 bases. CDR3 length: 15 amino acids. Germline V CDR1 and CDR2: MNHEY, SVGEGT. The V gene end was trimmed by 6 bases and the J gene end by 5 bases; junction bases not matched to a gene: 5. As DNA, the CDR3 is TGTGCCAGCAGAGTGGGACAGGGGGCTTATCAGCCCCAGCATTTT. It specifies CASRVGQGAYQPQHF.

In this sample, this clonotype turned up many times. The chain uses TRBV27 and TRBJ1-2, with TRBD1 matching over 8 bases. The CDR3 has 14 amino acids. With 5 bases clipped from V and 8 bases from J, the junction kept 10 bases outside the gene matches. CDR1 is MNHEY, CDR2 SMNVEV, per germline (reference sequence). The CDR3 DNA reads as TGTGCCAGCAGTCCTTACAGGGGGGGTGAGGGCTACACCTTC. Amino acid sequence: CASSPYRGGEGYTF.